This T cell receptor beta chain appears in the sequencing data of a study of T cells after yellow fever vaccination. Findings and caveats of the study: One caveat is that FACS-sorted repertoires could contain abundant clonotypes contaminating from the bulk population. Most clones from primary vaccination were detected again post-booster (around 96% CD4, approximately 90% CD8).

Regarding this clonotype: Its specificity is unknown.

TCR cDNA, made by 5'RACE template switching, carried an added universal primer site and UMIs. TCRdb passed the 5' RACE reads through MiXCR, listing each CDR3 protein once. The sample shows around 300,000 distinct CDR3 sequences, roughly 4% of them seen only once. After removal of 3 bases from V and 8 bases from J, the junction contained 8 bases not matched to a gene. CDR1 is LGHNA, CDR2 YNFKEQ, per germline. This CDR3 is 15 amino acids long. This sequence joins TRBV4-2 and TRBJ1-4, with 8 bases lining up with TRBD1. This TCR derives from a young man who received the YFV17D yellow fever vaccine. The specimen comprised PBMCs, sampled 5 days after the yellow fever booster vaccination. CDR3 DNA sequence: TGTGCCAGCAGCCAGCAGGACAGGGAGGGAGAAAAACTGTTTTTT. Translation: CASSQQDREGEKLFF.